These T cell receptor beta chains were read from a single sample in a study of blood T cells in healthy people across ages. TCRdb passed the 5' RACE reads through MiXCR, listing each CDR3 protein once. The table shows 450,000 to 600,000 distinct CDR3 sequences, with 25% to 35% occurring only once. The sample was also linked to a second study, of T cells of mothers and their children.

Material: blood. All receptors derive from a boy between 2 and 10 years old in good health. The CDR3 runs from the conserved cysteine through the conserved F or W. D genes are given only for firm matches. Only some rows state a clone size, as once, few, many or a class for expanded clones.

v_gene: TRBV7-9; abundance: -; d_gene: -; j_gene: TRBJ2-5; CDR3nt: TGTGCCAGCAGCAACAGGTTTTATTCCCAAGAGACCCAGTACTTC; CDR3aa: CASSNRFYSQETQYF
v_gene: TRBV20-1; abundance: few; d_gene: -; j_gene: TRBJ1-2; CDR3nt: TGCAGTGCTAGCAGGCCAGGAGTGCCATATGGCTACACCTTC; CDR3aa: CSASRPGVPYGYTF
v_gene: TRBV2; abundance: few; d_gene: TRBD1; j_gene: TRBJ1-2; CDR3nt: TGTGCCAGCAGTCAAACAGGGGACAGACGGGGGGACGGCTACACCTTC; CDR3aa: CASSQTGDRRGDGYTF
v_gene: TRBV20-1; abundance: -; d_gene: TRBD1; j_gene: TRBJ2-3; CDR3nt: TGCAGTGCTAGAGATTCGGACAGGGAACTCACAGATACGCAGTATTTT; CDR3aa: CSARDSDRELTDTQYF
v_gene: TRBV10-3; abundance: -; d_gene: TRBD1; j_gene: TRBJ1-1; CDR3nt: TGTGCCATCAGTACCGACAGGGTGACTTTCTTT; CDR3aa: CAISTDRVTFF
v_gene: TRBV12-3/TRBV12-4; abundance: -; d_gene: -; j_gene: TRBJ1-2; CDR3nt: TGTGCCAGCAGTTTAAATGGGGCCTACTATGGCTACACCTTC; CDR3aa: CASSLNGAYYGYTF
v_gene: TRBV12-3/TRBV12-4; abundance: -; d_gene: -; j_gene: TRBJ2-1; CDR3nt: TGTGCCAGCAGTTTAGGAGGAACAGACAATGAGCAGTTCTTC; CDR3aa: CASSLGGTDNEQFF
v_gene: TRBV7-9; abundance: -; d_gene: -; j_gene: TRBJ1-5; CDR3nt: TGTGCCAGCACCGAAGGGACCAATCAGCCCCAGCATTTT; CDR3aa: CASTEGTNQPQHF
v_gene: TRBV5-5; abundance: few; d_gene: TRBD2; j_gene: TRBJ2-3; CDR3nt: TGTGCCAGCAGCTTGTTAGCGGGAGGCCGAGCAGATACGCAGTATTTT; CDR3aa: CASSLLAGGRADTQYF
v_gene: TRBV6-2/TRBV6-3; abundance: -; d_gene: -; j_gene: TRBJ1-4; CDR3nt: TGTGCCAGCAGTTACTCAGAGAGGCTCCTGAATGAAAAACTGTTTTTT; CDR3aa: CASSYSERLLNEKLFF
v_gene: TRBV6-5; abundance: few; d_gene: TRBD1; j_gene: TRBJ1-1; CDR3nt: TGTGCCAGCACCAGGACAGGGGTTGAAGCTTTCTTT; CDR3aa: CASTRTGVEAFF
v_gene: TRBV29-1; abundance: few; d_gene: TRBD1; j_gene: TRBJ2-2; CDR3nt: TGCAGCGTTGTGATTAGGTACAGGGGGACCGGGGAGCTGTTTTTT; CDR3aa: CSVVIRYRGTGELFF
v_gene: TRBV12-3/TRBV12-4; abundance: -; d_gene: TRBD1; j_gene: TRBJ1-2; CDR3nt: TGTGCCAGCAGCGGACAGGGAAGAAGCTATGGCTACACCTTC; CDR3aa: CASSGQGRSYGYTF
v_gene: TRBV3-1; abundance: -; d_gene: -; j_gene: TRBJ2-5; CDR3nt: TGTGCCAGCAGACCTCCGGGGGGCTCCCAAGAGACCCAGTACTTC; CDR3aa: CASRPPGGSQETQYF
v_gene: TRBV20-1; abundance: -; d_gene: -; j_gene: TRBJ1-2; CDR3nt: TGCAGTGCTAGAGGAGAAAGAGACACTGGCTACACCTTC; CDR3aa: CSARGERDTGYTF
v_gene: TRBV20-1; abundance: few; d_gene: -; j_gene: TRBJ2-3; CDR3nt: TGCAGTGCTCGGGGAACCCGGAGCACAGATACGCAGTATTTT; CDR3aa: CSARGTRSTDTQYF
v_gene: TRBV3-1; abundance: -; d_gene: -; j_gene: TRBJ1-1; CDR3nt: TGTGCCAGCAGCCAAGTCGAGGGGAACACTGAAGCTTTCTTT; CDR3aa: CASSQVEGNTEAFF
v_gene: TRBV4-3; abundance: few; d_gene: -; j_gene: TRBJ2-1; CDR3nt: TGCGCCAGCAGCCAATTGGACTACTCCTACAATGAGCAGTTCTTC; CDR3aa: CASSQLDYSYNEQFF
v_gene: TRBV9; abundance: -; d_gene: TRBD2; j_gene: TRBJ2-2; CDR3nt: TGTGCCAGTAGCCCCCGCCGGGGGGGCACCGGGGAGCTGTTTTTT; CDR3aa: CASSPRRGGTGELFF
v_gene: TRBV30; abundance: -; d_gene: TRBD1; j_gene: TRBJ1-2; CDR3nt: TGTGCCTGGAGTGTACAGCGGACAGGGGCCGGCTACACCTTC; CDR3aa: CAWSVQRTGAGYTF
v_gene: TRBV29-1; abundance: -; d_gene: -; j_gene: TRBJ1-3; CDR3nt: TGCAGCGTTGAATCTGGCTTACACACCATATATTTT; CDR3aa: CSVESGLHTIYF
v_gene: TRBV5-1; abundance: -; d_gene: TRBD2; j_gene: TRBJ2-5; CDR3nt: TGCGCCAGCAGCTTGGCCGGGACTACCCAAGAGACCCAGTACTTC; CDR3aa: CASSLAGTTQETQYF
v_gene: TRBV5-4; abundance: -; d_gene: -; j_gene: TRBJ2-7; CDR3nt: TGTGCCAGCAGCCCCCGGTTAGGGCGGGCGCCCTACGAGCAGTACTTC; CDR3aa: CASSPRLGRAPYEQYF
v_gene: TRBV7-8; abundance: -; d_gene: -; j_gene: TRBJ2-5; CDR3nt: TGTGCCAGCAGCCCACGGAGGGTCCCCGAGACCCAGTACTTC; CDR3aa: CASSPRRVPETQYF
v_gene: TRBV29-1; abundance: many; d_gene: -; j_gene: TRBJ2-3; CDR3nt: TGCAGCGCCACCAAGGGCCCCACAGATACGCAGTATTTT; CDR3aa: CSATKGPTDTQYF
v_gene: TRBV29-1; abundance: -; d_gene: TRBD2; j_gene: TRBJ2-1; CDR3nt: TGCAGCGTTGTTCCTAGCGGGAGAGCAGATGAGCAGTTCTTC; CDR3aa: CSVVPSGRADEQFF
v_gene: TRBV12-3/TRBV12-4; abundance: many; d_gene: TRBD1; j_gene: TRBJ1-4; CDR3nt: TGTGCCAGCAGTTCTCGACAGGGGAGGGATGAAAAACTGTTTTTT; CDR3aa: CASSSRQGRDEKLFF
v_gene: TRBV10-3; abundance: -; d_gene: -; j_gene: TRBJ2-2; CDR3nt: TGTGCCATTAGGGTGACTAGCCCAGGGGTCGTTGGGGAGCTGTTTTTT; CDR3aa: CAIRVTSPGVVGELFF
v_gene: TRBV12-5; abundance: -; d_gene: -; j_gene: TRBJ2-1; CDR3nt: TGTGCTAGTGGTTTGCGGGAGCCCCCTAATGAGCAGTTCTTC; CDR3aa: CASGLREPPNEQFF
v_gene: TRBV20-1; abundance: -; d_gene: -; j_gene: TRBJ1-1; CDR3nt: TGCAGTTCCCTAAAGGGCGCTGAAGCTTTCTTT; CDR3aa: CSSLKGAEAFF
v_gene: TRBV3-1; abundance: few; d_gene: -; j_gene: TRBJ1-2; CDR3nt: TGTGCCAGCAGCGGGACCCGGCGGTATGGCTACACCTTC; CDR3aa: CASSGTRRYGYTF
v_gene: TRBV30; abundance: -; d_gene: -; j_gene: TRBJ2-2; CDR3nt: TGTGCCTGGCTGCCAGAGTGGACCGGGGAGCTGTTTTTT; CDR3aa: CAWLPEWTGELFF
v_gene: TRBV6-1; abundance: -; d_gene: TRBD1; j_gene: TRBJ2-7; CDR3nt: TGTGCCAGCAGAATTCCGGGACAGGGTATACACGAGCAGTACTTC; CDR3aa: CASRIPGQGIHEQYF
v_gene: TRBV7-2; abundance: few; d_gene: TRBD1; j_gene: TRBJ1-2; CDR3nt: TGTGCCAGCAGCGTCGGGACAGGGAGCTATGGCTACACCTTC; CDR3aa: CASSVGTGSYGYTF
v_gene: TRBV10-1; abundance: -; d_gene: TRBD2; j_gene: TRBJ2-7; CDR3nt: TGCGCCAGCAGTCCTGGACTAGCGGGGCGCTCCGAGCAGTACTTC; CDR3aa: CASSPGLAGRSEQYF
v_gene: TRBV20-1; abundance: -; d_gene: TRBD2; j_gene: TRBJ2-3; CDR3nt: TGCAGTGCTAGATCTCTCCCCGGCGGGGGGGCCGAAGATACGCAGTATTTT; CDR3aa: CSARSLPGGGAEDTQYF
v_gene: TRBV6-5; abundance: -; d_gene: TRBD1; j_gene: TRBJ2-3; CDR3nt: TGTGCCAGCAGTTACTTCGGGACAGGGCCAATCCCTAGCACAGATACGCAGTATTTT; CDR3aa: CASSYFGTGPIPSTDTQYF
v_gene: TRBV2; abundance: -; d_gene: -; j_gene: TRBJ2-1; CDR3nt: TGTGCCAGCAGGGGGATAAATGAGCAGTTCTTC; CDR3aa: CASRGINEQFF
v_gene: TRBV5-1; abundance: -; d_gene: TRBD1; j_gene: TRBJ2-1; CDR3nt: TGCGCCAGCAGCAGGGGGACAGGGGAGAAAGTCAATGAGCAGTTCTTC; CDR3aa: CASSRGTGEKVNEQFF
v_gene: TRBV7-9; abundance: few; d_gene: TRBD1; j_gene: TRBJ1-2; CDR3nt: TGTGCCAGCAGCGCACTGACAGGGTTTAACTATGGCTACACCTTC; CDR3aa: CASSALTGFNYGYTF
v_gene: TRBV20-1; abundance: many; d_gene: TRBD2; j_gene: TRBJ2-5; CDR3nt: TGCAGTGCTAAATCCGGGACTAGCGGGAAGACGGCCCAAGAGACCCAGTACTTC; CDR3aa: CSAKSGTSGKTAQETQYF
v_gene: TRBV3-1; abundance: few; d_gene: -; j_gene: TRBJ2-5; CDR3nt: TGTGCCAGCAGCCGATCGGATGAGCAGTACTTC; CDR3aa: CASSRSDEQYF
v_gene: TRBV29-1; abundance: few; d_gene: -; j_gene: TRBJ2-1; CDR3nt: TGCAGCGTTGATGGGGGGAGTAGCTACAATGAGCAGTTCTTC; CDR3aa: CSVDGGSSYNEQFF
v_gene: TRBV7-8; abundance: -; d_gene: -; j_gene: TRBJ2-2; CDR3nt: TGTGCCAGCAGCCTAGGGTTAAGGCTAGCGAGTAACACCGGGGAGCTGTTTTTT; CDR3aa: CASSLGLRLASNTGELFF
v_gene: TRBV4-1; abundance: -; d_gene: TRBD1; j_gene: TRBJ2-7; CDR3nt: TGCGCCAGCAGCCAAGATCAGGGACAGGGTTACAATGAGCAGTACTTC; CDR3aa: CASSQDQGQGYNEQYF
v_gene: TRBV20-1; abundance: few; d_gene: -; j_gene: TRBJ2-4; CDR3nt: TGCAGTGCTAGGGGGGTTTTGGCCAAAAACATTCAGTACTTC; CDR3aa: CSARGVLAKNIQYF
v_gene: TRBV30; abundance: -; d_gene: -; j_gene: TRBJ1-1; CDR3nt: TGTGCCTGGAGAGATACCACTGAAGCTTTCTTT; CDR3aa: CAWRDTTEAFF
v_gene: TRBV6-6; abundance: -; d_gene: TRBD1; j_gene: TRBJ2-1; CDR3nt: TGTGCCAGCAGTTACATAGGACAGGGGTACTACAATGAGCAGTTCTTC; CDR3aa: CASSYIGQGYYNEQFF
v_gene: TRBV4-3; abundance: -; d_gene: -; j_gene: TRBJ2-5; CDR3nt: TGCGCCAGCAGCCAAGATAGTACAGGAGGAGAGACCCAGTACTTC; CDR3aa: CASSQDSTGGETQYF
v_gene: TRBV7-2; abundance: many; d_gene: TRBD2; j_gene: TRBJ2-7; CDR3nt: TGTGCCAGCAGCTTAGGACTAGCCCCCTACGAGCAGTACTTC; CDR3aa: CASSLGLAPYEQYF
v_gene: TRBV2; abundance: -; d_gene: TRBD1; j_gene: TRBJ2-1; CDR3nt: TGTGCCAGCAGTGGGGGACAGCTGGACTACAATGAGCAGTTCTTC; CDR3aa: CASSGGQLDYNEQFF
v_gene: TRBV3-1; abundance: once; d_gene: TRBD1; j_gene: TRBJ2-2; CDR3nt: TGTGCCAGCAGCCGACAGGGGGCGGCCGGGGAGCTGTTTTTT; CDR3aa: CASSRQGAAGELFF
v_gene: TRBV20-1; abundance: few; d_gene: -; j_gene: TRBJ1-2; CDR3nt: TGCAGTGCTAGAGATGAACAGAACTATGGCTACACCTTC; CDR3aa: CSARDEQNYGYTF